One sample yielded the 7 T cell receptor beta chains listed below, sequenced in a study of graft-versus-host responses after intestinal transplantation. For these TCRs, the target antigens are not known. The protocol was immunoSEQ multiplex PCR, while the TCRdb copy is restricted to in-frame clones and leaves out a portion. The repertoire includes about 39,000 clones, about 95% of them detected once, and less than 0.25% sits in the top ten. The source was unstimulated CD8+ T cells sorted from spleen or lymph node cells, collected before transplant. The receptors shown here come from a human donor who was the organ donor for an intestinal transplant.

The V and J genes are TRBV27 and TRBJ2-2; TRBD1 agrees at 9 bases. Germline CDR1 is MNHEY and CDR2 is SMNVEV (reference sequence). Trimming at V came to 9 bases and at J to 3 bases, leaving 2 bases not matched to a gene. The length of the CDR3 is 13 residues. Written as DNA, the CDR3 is TGTGCCAGGGGACAGGGAGACACCGGGGAGCTGTTTTTT. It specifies CARGQGDTGELFF.

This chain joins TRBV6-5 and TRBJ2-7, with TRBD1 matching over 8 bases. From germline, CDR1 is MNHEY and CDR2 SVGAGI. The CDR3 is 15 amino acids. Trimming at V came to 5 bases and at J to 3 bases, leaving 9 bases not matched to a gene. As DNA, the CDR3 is TGTGCCAGCAGTCCTACGTTGACAGGGGACTACGAGCAGTACTTC. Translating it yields CASSPTLTGDYEQYF.

The CDR3 nucleotides read TGCGCCAGCAGCCAAGACTGGGAGACCCAGTACTTC. Its protein product is CASSQDWETQYF. The rearrangement links TRBV4-1 to TRBJ2-5; no reliable D call. This CDR3 comprises 12 residues. The germline gives CDR1 MGHRA, CDR2 YSYEKL. Trimming removed 0 bases from V and 5 bases from J, with 4 bases in between.

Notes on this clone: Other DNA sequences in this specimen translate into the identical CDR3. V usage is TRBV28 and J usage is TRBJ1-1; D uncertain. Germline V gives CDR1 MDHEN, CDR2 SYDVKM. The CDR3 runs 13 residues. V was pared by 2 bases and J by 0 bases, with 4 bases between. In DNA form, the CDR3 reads TGTGCCAGCAGTTTAGGAATGAACACTGAAGCTTTCTTT. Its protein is CASSLGMNTEAFF.

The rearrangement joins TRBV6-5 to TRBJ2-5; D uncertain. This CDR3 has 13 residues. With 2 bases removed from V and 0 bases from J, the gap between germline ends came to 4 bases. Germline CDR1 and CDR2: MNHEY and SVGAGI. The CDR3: CASSYDYQETQYF. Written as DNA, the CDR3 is TGTGCCAGCAGTTACGACTACCAAGAGACCCAGTACTTC.

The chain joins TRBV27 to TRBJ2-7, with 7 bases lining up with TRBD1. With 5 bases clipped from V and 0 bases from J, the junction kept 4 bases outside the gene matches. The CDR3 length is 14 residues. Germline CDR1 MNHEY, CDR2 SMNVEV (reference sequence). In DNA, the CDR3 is TGTGCCAGCAGTCGGACAGGACCCTCCTACGAGCAGTACTTC. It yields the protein CASSRTGPSYEQYF.

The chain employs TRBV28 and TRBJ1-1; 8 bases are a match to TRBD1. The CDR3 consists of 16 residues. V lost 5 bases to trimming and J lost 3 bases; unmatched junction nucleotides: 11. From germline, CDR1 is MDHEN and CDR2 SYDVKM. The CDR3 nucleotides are TGTGCCAGCAGTAACTCCTGGACAGGGCTAGACACTGAAGCTTTCTTT. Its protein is CASSNSWTGLDTEAFF.